This TCR beta chain was obtained from a study of blood T cells in healthy people across ages. Study-level findings and limits: Estimates of diversity drawn from one million T cells were considered underestimates. Donor CMV status was unknown, possibly confounding expanded clonotype changes.

This clonotype appeared a few times. The target antigen is unknown. The authors isolated at least 7 million PBMCs per sample. With a J-beta primer mix and a sample-barcoded 5' primer, a second PCR ran roughly 6 to 11 cycles. TCRdb redid the calling of the 5' RACE reads with MiXCR, one entry per CDR3 protein. The table has 650,000 to 1,000,000 distinct CDR3 sequences, about 34% seen once; the top ten hold approximately 12%. CDR1 and CDR2 (germline): MGHRA, YSYEKL. This CDR3 spans 13 amino acids. With 3 bases removed from V and 2 bases from J, the gap between germline ends came to 2 bases. The sequenced material came from blood. This chain joins TRBV4-1 and TRBJ2-6, with D unclear. The origin of this receptor is a man younger than 35 in good health. The CDR3 region is CASSHPGANVLTF. The DNA of the CDR3 is TGCGCCAGCAGCCACCCTGGGGCCAACGTCCTGACTTTC.